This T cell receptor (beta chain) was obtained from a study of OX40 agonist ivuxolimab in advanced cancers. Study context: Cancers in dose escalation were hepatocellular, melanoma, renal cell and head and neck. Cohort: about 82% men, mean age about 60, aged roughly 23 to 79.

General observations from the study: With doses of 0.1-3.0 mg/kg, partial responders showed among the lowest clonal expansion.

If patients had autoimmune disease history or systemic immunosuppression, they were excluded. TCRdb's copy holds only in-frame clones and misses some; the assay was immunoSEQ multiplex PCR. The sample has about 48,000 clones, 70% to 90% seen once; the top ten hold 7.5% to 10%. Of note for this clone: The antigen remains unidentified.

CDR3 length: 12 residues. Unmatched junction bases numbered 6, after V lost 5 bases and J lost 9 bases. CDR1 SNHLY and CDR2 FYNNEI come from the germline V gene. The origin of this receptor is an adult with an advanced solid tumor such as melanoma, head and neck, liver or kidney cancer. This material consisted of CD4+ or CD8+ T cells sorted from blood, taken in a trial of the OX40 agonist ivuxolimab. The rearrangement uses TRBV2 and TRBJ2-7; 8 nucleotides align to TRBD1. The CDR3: CASSKQGEVQYF. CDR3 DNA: TGTGCCAGCAGTAAACAGGGGGAAGTGCAGTACTTC.